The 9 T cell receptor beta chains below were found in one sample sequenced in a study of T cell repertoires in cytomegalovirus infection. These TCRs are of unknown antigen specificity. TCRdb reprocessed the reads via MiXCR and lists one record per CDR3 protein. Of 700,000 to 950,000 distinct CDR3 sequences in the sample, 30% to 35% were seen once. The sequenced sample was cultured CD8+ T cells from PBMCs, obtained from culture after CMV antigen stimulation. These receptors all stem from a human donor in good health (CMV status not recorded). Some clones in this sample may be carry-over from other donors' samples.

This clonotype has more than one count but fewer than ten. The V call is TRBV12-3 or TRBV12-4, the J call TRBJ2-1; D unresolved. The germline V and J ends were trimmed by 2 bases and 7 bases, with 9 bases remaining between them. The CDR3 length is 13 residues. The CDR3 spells CASSLSPQNEQFF. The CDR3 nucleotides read TGTGCCAGCAGTTTAAGCCCTCAAAATGAGCAGTTCTTC.

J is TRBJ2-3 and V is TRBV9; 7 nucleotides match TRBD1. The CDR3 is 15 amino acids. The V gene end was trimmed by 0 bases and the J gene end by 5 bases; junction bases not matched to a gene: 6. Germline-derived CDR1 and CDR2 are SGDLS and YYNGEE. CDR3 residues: CASSVGQGRIDTQYF. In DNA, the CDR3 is TGTGCCAGCAGCGTAGGACAGGGAAGGATAGATACGCAGTATTTT. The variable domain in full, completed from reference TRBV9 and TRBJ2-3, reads DSGVTQTPKHLITATGQRVTLRCSPRSGDLSVYWYQQSLDQGLQFLIQYYNGEERAKGNILERFSAQQFPDLHSELNLSSLELGDSALYFCASSVGQGRIDTQYFGPGTRLTVL.

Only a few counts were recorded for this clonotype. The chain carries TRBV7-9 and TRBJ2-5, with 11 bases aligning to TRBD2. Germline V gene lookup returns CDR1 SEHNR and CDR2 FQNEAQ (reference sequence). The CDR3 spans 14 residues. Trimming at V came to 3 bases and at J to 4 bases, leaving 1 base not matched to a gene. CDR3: CASSFLAGGETQYF. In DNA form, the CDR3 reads TGTGCCAGCAGCTTTCTAGCGGGGGGAGAGACCCAGTACTTC.

In nucleotides, the CDR3 is TGTGCCAGCACCTTTGGGTCTGGAAACACCATATATTTT. It encodes CASTFGSGNTIYF. This chain uses TRBV12-3 or TRBV12-4 with TRBJ1-3, with D unclear. V was cut by 7 bases and J by 1 base, with 8 bases left in between. The CDR3 covers 13 residues.

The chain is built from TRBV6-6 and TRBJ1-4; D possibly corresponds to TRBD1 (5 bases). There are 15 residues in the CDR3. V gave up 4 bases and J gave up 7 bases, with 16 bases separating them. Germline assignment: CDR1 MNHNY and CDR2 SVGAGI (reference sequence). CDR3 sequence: CASSSTGPRTEKLFF. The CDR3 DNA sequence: TGTGCCAGCAGTTCCACAGGCCCTCGTACTGAAAAACTGTTTTTT.

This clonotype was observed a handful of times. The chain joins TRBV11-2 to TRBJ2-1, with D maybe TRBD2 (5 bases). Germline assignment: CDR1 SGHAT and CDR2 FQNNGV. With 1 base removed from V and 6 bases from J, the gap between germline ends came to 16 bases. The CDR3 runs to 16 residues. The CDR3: CASSLGPGSLRNEQFF. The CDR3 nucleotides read TGTGCCAGCAGCTTAGGCCCGGGAAGCCTACGCAATGAGCAGTTCTTC.

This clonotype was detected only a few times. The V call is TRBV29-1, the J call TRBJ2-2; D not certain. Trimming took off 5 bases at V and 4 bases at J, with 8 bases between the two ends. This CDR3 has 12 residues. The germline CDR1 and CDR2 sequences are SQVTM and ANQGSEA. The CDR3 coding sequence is TGCAGCGTTACTTTGACCACCGGGGAGCTGTTTTTT. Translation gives CSVTLTTGELFF.

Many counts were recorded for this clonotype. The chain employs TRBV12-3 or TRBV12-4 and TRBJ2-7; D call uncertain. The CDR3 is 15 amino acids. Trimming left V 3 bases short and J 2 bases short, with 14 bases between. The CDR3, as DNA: TGTGCCAGCAGTTTTGGTGGAGACGCCACCTACGAGCAGTACTTC. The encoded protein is CASSFGGDATYEQYF.

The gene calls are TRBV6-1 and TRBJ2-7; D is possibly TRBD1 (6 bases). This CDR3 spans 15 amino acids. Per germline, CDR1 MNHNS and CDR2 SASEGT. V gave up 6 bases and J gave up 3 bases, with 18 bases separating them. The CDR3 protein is CASRPYRQAFYEQYF. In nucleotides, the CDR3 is TGTGCCAGCAGACCCTATCGACAGGCTTTCTACGAGCAGTACTTC.